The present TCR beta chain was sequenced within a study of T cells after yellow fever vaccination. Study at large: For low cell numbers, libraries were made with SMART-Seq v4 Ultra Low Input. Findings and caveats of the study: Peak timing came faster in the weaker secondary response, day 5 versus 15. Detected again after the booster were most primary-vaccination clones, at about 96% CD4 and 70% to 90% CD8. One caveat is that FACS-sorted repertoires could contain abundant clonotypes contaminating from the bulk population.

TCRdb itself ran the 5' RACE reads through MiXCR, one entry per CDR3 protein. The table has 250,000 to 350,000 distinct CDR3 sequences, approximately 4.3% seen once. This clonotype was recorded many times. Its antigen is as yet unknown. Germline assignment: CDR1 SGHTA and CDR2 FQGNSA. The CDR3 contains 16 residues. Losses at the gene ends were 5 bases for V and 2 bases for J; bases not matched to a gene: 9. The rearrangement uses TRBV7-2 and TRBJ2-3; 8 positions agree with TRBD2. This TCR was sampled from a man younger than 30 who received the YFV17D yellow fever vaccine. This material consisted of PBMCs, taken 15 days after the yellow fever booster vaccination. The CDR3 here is CASSAAGGLITDTQYF. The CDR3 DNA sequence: TGTGCCAGCAGCGCTGCGGGGGGCCTTATCACAGATACGCAGTATTTT.